This T cell receptor (beta chain) was recorded in a study of blood T cell repertoires in COVID-19. Turning to the study itself: From the United States, Italy and Spain came samples of acute and convalescent COVID-19. In each case, the material was cDNA or gDNA derived from T cells, B-cell-depleted T cells, or PBMCs.

In the original workflow: Cell counts per sample came from amplifying reference gene primers. TCRdb keeps only in-frame clones here, not all; method: immunoSEQ multiplex PCR. Clone size and V and J calls were adopted from that table, with D and trimming inferred from the DNA. The repertoire holds fewer than 60,000 clones, with roughly 87% as singletons. The length of the CDR3 is 16 residues. Trimming stripped 3 bases from V and 2 bases from J, with 13 bases between. Germline CDR1 and CDR2: KGHDR and SFDVKD. V and J are TRBV24-1 and TRBJ2-1; D may be TRBD1 (5 bases). Input material: peripheral blood. The sequence came from a human donor with acute or convalescent COVID-19. The donor label of this sample is uncertain. As DNA, the CDR3 is TGTGCCACCAGTGATCCCCAGGGTAAAGCCTACAATGAGCAGTTCTTC. Translating gives CATSDPQGKAYNEQFF.